This TCR beta chain derives from a study of cytomegalovirus exposure and HLA in healthy donors. Study-level points and caveats: Roughly even sequencing depth across donors was the assumption behind the presence/absence analyses. Later analysis associated a missense DCLRE1C variant with TCR beta V- and J-gene trimming. Researchers reported that a few CMV-associated chains were confirmed in vitro as CMV antigen-specific.

Primers included in the PCR were 60 Vbeta and 13 Jbeta primers. TCRdb keeps only in-frame clones here, not all; method: immunoSEQ multiplex PCR. The sample includes about 150,000 clones, about 85% of them seen just once. Of note for this clone: Its antigen is not identified.

The CDR3 runs to 14 residues. The junction had 4 bases not matched to a gene; V was cut back by 2 bases and J by 4 bases. Germline CDR1 is MNHEY and CDR2 is SMNVEV (reference sequence). The sample consisted of PBMCs. The sequence was collected from a boy aged 2-9 years in good health and CMV-seronegative. The genes are TRBV27 and TRBJ1-1, with TRBD1 matching over 7 bases. CDR3 sequence reads: CASSLTPGGTEAFF. In DNA, the CDR3 is TGTGCCAGCAGTTTAACCCCAGGGGGCACTGAAGCTTTCTTT.